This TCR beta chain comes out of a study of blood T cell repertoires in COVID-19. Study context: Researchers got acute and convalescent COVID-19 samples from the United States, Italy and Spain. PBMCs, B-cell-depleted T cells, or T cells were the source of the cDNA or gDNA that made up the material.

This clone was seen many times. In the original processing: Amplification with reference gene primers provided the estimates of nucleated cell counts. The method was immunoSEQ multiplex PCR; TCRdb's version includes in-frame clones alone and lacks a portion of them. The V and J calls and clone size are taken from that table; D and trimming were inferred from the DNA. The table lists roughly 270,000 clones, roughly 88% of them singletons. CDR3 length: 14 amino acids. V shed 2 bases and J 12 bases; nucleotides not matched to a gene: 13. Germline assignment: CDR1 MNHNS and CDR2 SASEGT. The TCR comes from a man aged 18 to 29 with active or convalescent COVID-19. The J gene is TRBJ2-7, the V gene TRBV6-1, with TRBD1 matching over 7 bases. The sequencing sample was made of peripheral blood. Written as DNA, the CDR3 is TGTGCCAGCAGTGAACCGGACTCATTACAGGGGAGGTACTTC. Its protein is CASSEPDSLQGRYF.